These 29 T cell receptor beta chains share one sample of origin, sequenced in a study of T-cell memory formation after mild COVID-19. TCRdb used MiXCR to reprocess the 5' RACE reads, holding one entry per CDR3 protein. The sample holds around 400,000 distinct CDR3 sequences, 24% seen once. The specimen was PBMCs or a T cell subset sorted from them (not recorded which). These receptors were obtained from an adult woman who had mild COVID-19 (a few samples of this study predate the infection). Cell type and time point are not known.

The chain employs TRBV24-1 and TRBJ1-2; D is uncertain. CDR1 is KGHDR, CDR2 SFDVKD, per germline. Trimming cost V 0 bases and J 2 bases, with 15 bases left between them. The CDR3 consists of 17 residues. CDR3 region: CATSDLQQTGANYGYTF. The CDR3 nucleotides are TGTGCCACCAGTGATTTGCAACAGACGGGAGCAAACTATGGCTACACCTTC.

The gene calls are TRBV12-3 or TRBV12-4 and TRBJ2-7; 9 bases match TRBD1. CDR3 length: 15 residues. V lost 1 base, J lost 0 bases, and 1 base stayed unmatched. CDR3 nucleotide sequence: TGTGCCAGCAGTTTAGAGACAGGGGGCTCCTACGAGCAGTACTTC. It encodes CASSLETGGSYEQYF.

The chain links TRBV12-3 or TRBV12-4 to TRBJ1-1; 7 bases agree with TRBD1. V trimming: 6 bases; J trimming: 3 bases; junction bases outside the gene matches: 10. This CDR3 comprises 15 residues. CDR3 protein: CASSVLGGRYTEAFF. Here the CDR3 DNA reads TGTGCCAGCAGCGTGTTAGGGGGCAGGTACACTGAAGCTTTCTTT.

This clonotype was seen only a few times. The rearrangement joins TRBV7-6 to TRBJ2-1; 13 bases fit TRBD2. CDR1 is SGHVS, CDR2 FNYEAQ, per germline. V was pared by 5 bases and J by 0 bases, with 4 bases of the junction left unmatched. This CDR3 contains 17 residues. CDR3 in amino acids: CASSARTSGSSYNEQFF. The CDR3 nucleotides read TGTGCCAGCAGCGCCCGGACTAGCGGGAGCTCCTACAATGAGCAGTTCTTC.

This clonotype was counted only a few times. The chain is built from TRBV3-1 and TRBJ1-1, with D possibly TRBD1 on 6 matching bases. Per the germline V gene, CDR1 is LGHDT and CDR2 is YNNKEL (reference sequence). The CDR3 covers 15 residues. Trimming removed 4 bases at V and 3 bases at J, with 15 bases between. This CDR3 is CASSRRSGGHTEAFF. Here the CDR3 DNA reads TGTGCCAGCAGCCGCAGATCGGGGGGGCACACTGAAGCTTTCTTT.

The chain employs TRBV4-3 and TRBJ2-1; 8 positions match TRBD2. Trimming took 2 bases from V and 8 from J; bases not matched to a gene: 11. The CDR3 is 16 residues long. CDR1 and CDR2 from the germline V gene are LGHNA and YSLEER. The CDR3 reads CASSQSREGRGYEQFF. In DNA form, the CDR3 reads TGCGCCAGCAGCCAAAGTCGGGAGGGCCGAGGTTATGAGCAGTTCTTC.

This clonotype was observed a few times. The CDR3 loop is CASSPSGAPTDTQYF. The DNA of the CDR3 is TGTGCCAGCAGCCCTAGCGGGGCACCCACAGATACGCAGTATTTT. V and J are TRBV7-3 and TRBJ2-3; 9 nucleotides line up with TRBD2. Germline V gives CDR1 SGHTA, CDR2 FQGTGA. V was pared by 5 bases and J by 2 bases, with 5 bases of the junction left unmatched. The CDR3 has 15 amino acids.

Comment on this clonotype: The junction does not match germline at one end; this may be a read error. This chain connects TRBV4-2 to TRBJ2-1; 7 positions agree with TRBD1. This CDR3 is 16 amino acids long. Germline CDR1 is LGHNA and CDR2 is YNFKEQ. This CDR3 reads CGSSQADREPYNEQFF. Here the CDR3 DNA reads TGTGGCAGCAGCCAGGCTGACAGGGAACCTTACAATGAGCAGTTCTTC.

There are a few counts of this clonotype. The chain carries TRBV7-2 and TRBJ1-1; D not resolved. This CDR3 comprises 14 residues. Germline values: CDR1 SGHTA, CDR2 FQGNSA. V was pared by 3 bases and J by 4 bases, with 12 bases between. For the CDR3, the DNA is TGTGCCAGCAGCTTGTCTGGGCGGGGCACTGAAGCTTTCTTT. The encoded protein is CASSLSGRGTEAFF.

A few counts support this clonotype. The CDR3 DNA reads as TGTGCCAGCAGCCTCGGGACTAGCGGGATGCAGTTCTTC. It encodes CASSLGTSGMQFF. This rearrangement joins TRBV11-2 to TRBJ2-1, with 13 positions matching TRBD2. Germline V gene lookup returns CDR1 SGHAT and CDR2 FQNNGV. The length of the CDR3 is 13 residues. Germline trimming cut 5 bases from V and 12 bases from J; bases unmatched to any gene: 4.

This chain links TRBV18 with TRBJ1-1, with 7 bases matching TRBD1. The trim removed 3 bases at V and 2 bases at J, leaving 9 bases unmatched. This CDR3 is built from 16 residues. CDR1 and CDR2 (germline): KGHSH, LQKENI. CDR3 DNA sequence: TGTGCCAGCTCACCGCTAAAGGACAGGACCAACACTGAAGCTTTCTTT. This gives the protein CASSPLKDRTNTEAFF.

The chain has TRBV5-1 and TRBJ1-1; a possible D gene is TRBD1 (5 bases). The V gene's germline CDR1 is SGHRS and CDR2 YFSETQ. This CDR3 has 14 residues. Between the trimmed V and J ends, which lost 4 bases and 6 bases, there was a span of 16 bases. Here the CDR3 reads CASSAGDFNPEAFF. In DNA, the CDR3 is TGCGCCAGCAGCGCTGGGGACTTTAACCCTGAAGCTTTCTTT.

The chain is built from TRBV5-1 and TRBJ2-7; TRBD2 matches at 11 bases. The V segment lost 4 bases and the J segment 2 bases; nucleotides outside the gene matches: 8. Germline values: CDR1 SGHRS, CDR2 YFSETQ. The CDR3 spans 16 residues. The chain's CDR3 is CASSLLAGGGTYEQYF. DNA for the CDR3: TGCGCCAGCAGCCTCTTAGCGGGAGGGGGAACCTACGAGCAGTACTTC.

The chain employs TRBV30 and TRBJ2-7; 7 nucleotides match TRBD2. The V gene's germline CDR1 is GTSNPN and CDR2 SVGIG (reference sequence). The CDR3 length is 15 residues. V gave up 2 bases and J gave up 0 bases; unmatched junction bases: 7. The CDR3 reads CAWSPGLELSYEQYF. As DNA, the CDR3 is TGTGCCTGGAGTCCAGGACTAGAACTCTCCTACGAGCAGTACTTC.

Only a few counts were recorded for this clonotype. The rearrangement joins TRBV9 to TRBJ2-1; 14 bases match TRBD2. J lost 7 bases, V lost 3 bases, and 6 bases had no gene match. The length of the CDR3 is 16 residues. Germline V gene lookup returns CDR1 SGDLS and CDR2 YYNGEE. The CDR3 reads CASSGGTSGGKNEQFF. The CDR3 region has the DNA TGTGCCAGCAGCGGAGGGACTAGCGGGGGAAAAAATGAGCAGTTCTTC.

This chain uses TRBV9 with TRBJ2-1, with TRBD1 matching 8 bases. V lost 2 bases and J lost 8; bases outside the gene matches: 3. The CDR3 is 13 amino acids. Germline lookup yields CDR1 SGDLS and CDR2 YYNGEE. CDR3 residues: CASSVDRVDEQFF. CDR3 coding DNA: TGTGCCAGCAGCGTGGACAGGGTGGATGAGCAGTTCTTC.

The rearrangement links TRBV5-6 to TRBJ2-1, with 9 bases fitting TRBD2. The CDR3 has 16 residues. Germline V gives CDR1 SGHDT, CDR2 YYEEEE. The trim removed 1 base at V and 8 bases at J, leaving 10 bases unmatched. Here the CDR3 reads CASSLRLAGIIDEQFF. As DNA, the CDR3 is TGTGCCAGCAGCTTGAGGCTAGCGGGAATCATCGATGAGCAGTTCTTC.

V and J are TRBV7-2 and TRBJ2-7, with D maybe TRBD2 (6 bases). The germline V and J ends were trimmed by 1 base and 5 bases, with 12 bases remaining between them. Germline CDR1 SGHTA, CDR2 FQGNSA. There are 14 residues in the CDR3. The CDR3 is CASSLGPGDNEQYF. The CDR3 DNA is TGTGCCAGCAGCTTAGGACCGGGAGACAACGAGCAGTACTTC. Full variable domain (rest looked up from reference TRBV7-2 and TRBJ2-7): GAGVSQSPSNKVTEKGKDVELRCDPISGHTALYWYRQSLGQGLEFLIYFQGNSAPDKSGLPSDRFSAERTGGSVSTLTIQRTQQEDSAVYLCASSLGPGDNEQYFGPGTRLTVT.

This clonotype was observed a handful of times. The CDR3 DNA sequence: TGTGCCAGCACCCGCGGGGGGTTGGAGACCCAGTACTTC. Translation gives CASTRGGLETQYF. The gene calls are TRBV7-9 and TRBJ2-5; 8 nucleotides line up with TRBD2. V lost 7 bases to trimming and J lost 5 bases; unmatched junction nucleotides: 6. This CDR3 is built from 13 residues. The V gene's germline CDR1 is SEHNR and CDR2 FQNEAQ (reference sequence).

This clonotype has a handful of counts. This chain links TRBV29-1 with TRBJ2-1; D not certain. Germline lookup yields CDR1 SQVTM and CDR2 ANQGSEA. V was cut by 3 bases and J by 1 base, with 10 bases left in between. CDR3 size: 14 residues. The CDR3 spells CSVDGVSSYNEQFF. DNA for the CDR3: TGCAGCGTTGATGGCGTATCTTCCTACAATGAGCAGTTCTTC.

The CDR3 coding sequence is TGTGCCAGCACTTGGGCGGGAGAAGCAGATACGCAGTATTTT. It is translated as CASTWAGEADTQYF. The chain uses TRBV9 and TRBJ2-3, with 7 positions matching TRBD2. The CDR3 consists of 14 residues. CDR1 is SGDLS and CDR2 is YYNGEE in the germline V gene. V was pared by 6 bases and J by 4 bases, with 8 bases of the junction left unmatched.

This clonotype came up many times. The rearrangement uses TRBV7-6 and TRBJ2-7, with D possibly being TRBD2 (7 bases). The germline gives CDR1 SGHVS, CDR2 FNYEAQ. With 0 bases removed from V and 2 bases from J, the gap between germline ends came to 11 bases. The CDR3 extends over 15 amino acids. The CDR3 reads CASSLADGGPYEQYF. CDR3 DNA: TGTGCCAGCAGCTTAGCCGACGGGGGGCCCTACGAGCAGTACTTC.

The J gene is TRBJ2-3, the V gene TRBV7-2; maybe TRBD2 (6 bases). Germline values: CDR1 SGHTA, CDR2 FQGNSA. V lost 2 bases to trimming and J lost 1 base, with 16 bases between them. This CDR3 comprises 17 residues. The CDR3 nucleotides read TGTGCCAGCAGCTTACCCCGCGGGGTCAAGGGCACAGATACGCAGTATTTT. Translation gives CASSLPRGVKGTDTQYF.

This clonotype showed up just a few times. The chain has TRBV29-1 and TRBJ2-5, with 11 bases lining up with TRBD1. Germline values: CDR1 SQVTM, CDR2 ANQGSEA. V dropped 7 bases and J dropped 0; count of bases not matched to a gene: 7. This CDR3 contains 15 residues. The CDR3 DNA reads TGCAGCGCCGCGAGGGACAGGGGGGACCAAGAGACCCAGTACTTC. Its translation: CSAARDRGDQETQYF. The full variable domain, with the rest looked up from reference TRBV29-1 and TRBJ2-5, is SAVISQKPSRDICQRGTSLTIQCQVDSQVTMMFWYRQQPGQSLTLIATANQGSEATYESGFVIDKFPISRPNLTFSTLTVSNMSPEDSSIYLCSAARDRGDQETQYFGPGTRLLVL.

This clonotype was observed a handful of times. The V call is TRBV7-8, the J call TRBJ2-3; perhaps TRBD2 as D (5 bases). Trimming removed 5 bases from V and 7 bases from J, with 19 bases in between. The germline V gene has CDR1 SGHVS and CDR2 FQNEAQ. The CDR3 is made up of 15 amino acids. CDR3 DNA sequence: TGTGCCAGCAGCCGCGAACCGGGAAAGGAGAATACGCAGTATTTT. Translated, it gives CASSREPGKENTQYF. Full variable domain (outside the CDR3, taken from reference TRBV7-8 and TRBJ2-3): GAGVSQSPRYKVAKRGQDVALRCDPISGHVSLFWYQQALGQGPEFLTYFQNEAQLDKSGLPSDRFFAERPEGSVSTLKIQRTQQEDSAVYLCASSREPGKENTQYFGPGTRLTVL.

CDR3 bases: TGCAGTGCGCAATCACAGGCGAGACTCTCCTACGAGCAGTACTTC. Amino acids: CSAQSQARLSYEQYF. The rearrangement uses TRBV20-1 and TRBJ2-7; TRBD1 is a possible D gene (5 bases). This CDR3 is built from 15 residues. The V end lost 6 bases, the J end lost 0 bases, and 18 bases lay between the germline ends. Germline V gene data show CDR1 as DFQATT and CDR2 as SNEGSKA (reference sequence).

This clonotype was observed a few times. The chain recombines TRBV5-1 with TRBJ2-1; D is possibly TRBD2 (6 bases). V gave up 3 bases and J gave up 4 bases, with 11 bases separating them. The CDR3 extends over 14 amino acids. The germline V gene encodes CDR1 SGHRS and CDR2 YFSETQ. CDR3 amino acids: CASSWMEGYNEQFF. In DNA, the CDR3 is TGCGCCAGCAGCTGGATGGAGGGATACAATGAGCAGTTCTTC. The full variable domain, with the rest looked up from reference TRBV5-1 and TRBJ2-1, is KAGVTQTPRYLIKTRGQQVTLSCSPISGHRSVSWYQQTPGQGLQFLFEYFSETQRNKGNFPGRFSGRQFSNSRSEMNVSTLELGDSALYLCASSWMEGYNEQFFGPGTRLTVL.

V is TRBV20-1 and J is TRBJ2-5, with TRBD2 identical over 10 bases. The CDR3 loop spans 15 amino acids. The ends lost 1 base at V and 4 bases at J; junction bases unmatched: 6. Germline V lookup: CDR1 DFQATT, CDR2 SNEGSKA (reference sequence). The CDR3 reads CSARVLLAGRETQYF. The CDR3 nucleotides are TGCAGTGCTAGAGTTTTACTAGCGGGGAGAGAGACCCAGTACTTC.

V gene TRBV7-9 combines with J gene TRBJ1-2; a weak D match, TRBD1 (5 bases). CDR1 is SEHNR, CDR2 FQNEAQ, per germline (reference sequence). The CDR3 is 18 residues long. Trimming took 2 bases from V and 6 from J, leaving 25 bases between them. CDR3 sequence (DNA): TGTGCCAGCAGCTTAACCCGGGACTTATTTGCTACGGAGGATGGCTACACCTTC. This translates into CASSLTRDLFATEDGYTF. Using reference TRBV7-9 and TRBJ1-2 for the parts outside the CDR3, the full variable domain is DTGVSQNPRHKITKRGQNVTFRCDPISEHNRLYWYRQTLGQGPEFLTYFQNEAQLEKSRLLSDRFSAERPKGSFSTLEIQRTEQGDSAMYLCASSLTRDLFATEDGYTFGSGTRLTVV.